This is a list of T cell receptor beta chains from one sample in a study of CD8 T cell repertoires and HIV-1 epitope variants. TCRdb's copy holds only in-frame clones and misses some; the assay was immunoSEQ multiplex PCR. This table has roughly 5,600 clones, about three fifths appearing once. These receptors have no known antigen. Sequenced sample: cultured CD8+ T cells derived from PBMCs. The receptors stem from a male donor with HIV. The CDR3 runs from the conserved cysteine through the conserved F or W. The D gene is left open where the match is weak. The size field is filled for only some rows; it gives once, few, many or a size class.

d_gene	j_gene	v_gene	abundance	CDR3aa	CDR3nt
.	TRBJ2-1	TRBV5-4	few	CASSGRTNEQFF	TGTGCCAGCAGTGGGAGAACGAATGAGCAGTTCTTC
TRBD2	TRBJ2-2	TRBV4-3	.	CASSPSRLAGDGELFF	TGCGCCAGCAGTCCCTCTAGACTAGCGGGGGACGGGGAGCTGTTTTTT
.	TRBJ1-1	TRBV6-5	.	CASTPGLHTEAFF	TGTGCCAGCACCCCGGGACTGCACACTGAAGCTTTCTTT
.	TRBJ2-7	TRBV14	.	CASSQGRQGYEQYF	TGTGCCAGCAGCCAAGGCAGGCAGGGGTACGAGCAGTACTTC
TRBD1	TRBJ2-5	TRBV7-8	.	CASSSRDRVLETQYF	TGTGCCAGCAGCTCCCGGGACAGGGTATTAGAGACCCAGTACTTC
.	TRBJ1-5	TRBV9	.	CASSARGSLNQPQHF	TGTGCCAGCAGCGCCCGAGGGAGTCTCAATCAGCCCCAGCATTTT
.	TRBJ2-5	TRBV18	.	CASSPLSETQYF	TGTGCCAGCTCACCTCTATCAGAGACCCAGTACTTC
.	TRBJ1-3	TRBV11-2	.	CASSPGGQDSGNTIYF	TGTGCCAGCAGCCCAGGAGGGCAGGACTCTGGAAACACCATATATTTT
.	TRBJ1-4	TRBV7-6	once	CASSLAGSNEKLFF	TGTGCCAGCAGCTTAGCAGGGTCTAATGAAAAACTGTTTTTT
.	TRBJ2-1	TRBV7-8	.	CASSTWDNEQFF	TGTGCCAGCAGCACTTGGGACAATGAGCAGTTCTTC
.	TRBJ1-1	TRBV5-6	.	CASSPTENTEAFF	TGTGCCAGCAGCCCCACAGAGAACACTGAAGCTTTCTTT
TRBD1	TRBJ1-2	TRBV2	.	CAPRGEDGQGGFSDGYTF	TGTGCCCCCAGGGGTGAGGATGGACAGGGAGGTTTTTCGGATGGCTACACCTTC
TRBD1	TRBJ1-6	TRBV4-2	.	CASSPPTGELGNSPLHF	TGTGCCAGCAGCCCGCCTACAGGGGAATTGGGTAATTCACCCCTCCACTTT
.	TRBJ2-1	TRBV27	.	CASSLRGSSYNEQFF	TGTGCCAGCAGTTTAAGAGGGAGCTCCTACAATGAGCAGTTCTTC
.	TRBJ1-6	TRBV27	.	CASSLSGIFSPLHF	TGTGCCAGCAGTTTAAGCGGGATTTTTTCACCCCTCCACTTT
TRBD2	TRBJ2-5	TRBV2	.	CARRRKLTSGKGPFETQYF	TGTGCCAGACGTCGAAAGCTAACTAGCGGTAAGGGGCCGTTTGAGACCCAGTACTTC
.	TRBJ2-6	TRBV11-2	.	CASSLGWSSAGANVLTF	TGTGCCAGCAGCTTAGGATGGTCGTCGGCTGGGGCCAACGTCCTGACTTTC
TRBD1	TRBJ2-3	TRBV7-9	.	CASSSPRQGVGTDTQYF	TGTGCCAGCAGCTCCCCCCGACAGGGAGTGGGCACAGATACGCAGTATTTT
TRBD1	TRBJ1-2	TRBV5-4	.	CASSFRGRSYTF	TGTGCCAGCAGCTTCAGGGGGCGAAGCTACACCTTC
.	TRBJ2-1	TRBV5-6	.	CASSLVQANEQFF	TGTGCCAGCAGCTTGGTGCAGGCCAATGAGCAGTTCTTC
TRBD1	TRBJ2-4	TRBV28	.	CASASGTGDKNIQYF	TGTGCCAGCGCGTCCGGGACAGGGGATAAAAACATTCAGTACTTC
TRBD1	TRBJ1-2	TRBV4-2	.	CASSQEGGTGISNYGYTF	TGTGCCAGCAGCCAAGAGGGCGGGACAGGGATTTCTAACTATGGCTACACCTTC
.	TRBJ2-3	TRBV11-1	.	CASSFGTATDTQYF	TGTGCCAGCAGCTTTGGAACAGCCACAGATACGCAGTATTTT
TRBD1	TRBJ2-7	TRBV5-5	.	CASRATGQGAPILSYEQYF	TGTGCCAGCAGGGCGACTGGACAGGGGGCGCCTATACTCTCCTACGAGCAGTACTTC
.	TRBJ2-3	TRBV5-6	.	CASSLFAWTSSTDTQYF	TGTGCCAGCAGCTTATTCGCGTGGACATCTAGCACAGATACGCAGTATTTT
.	TRBJ1-1	TRBV5-4	few	CASSLDRNTEAFF	TGTGCCAGCAGTCTCGACAGGAACACTGAAGCTTTCTTT
TRBD2	TRBJ2-7	TRBV5-1	.	CASSLGLAGGGEYEQYF	TGCGCCAGCAGCCTGGGACTAGCGGGAGGGGGTGAGTACGAGCAGTACTTC
.	TRBJ2-2	TRBV4-3	.	CASSPHLSGSLRGTGELFF	TGCGCCAGCAGCCCTCACTTGTCAGGGTCCCTCCGGGGGACCGGGGAGCTGTTTTTT
.	TRBJ2-5	TRBV5-4	.	CASSLVGTGQETQYF	TGTGCCAGCAGCTTGGTTGGAACAGGACAAGAGACCCAGTACTTC
TRBD1	TRBJ2-7	TRBV19	few	CASEGQGTYEQYF	TGTGCCAGCGAGGGACAGGGCACCTACGAGCAGTACTTC
.	TRBJ2-7	TRBV7-9	.	CASSLLNSEQYF	TGTGCCAGCAGCTTATTGAACAGCGAGCAGTACTTC
.	TRBJ2-3	TRBV5-6	.	CASSSAGSMADTQYF	TGTGCCAGCAGCTCAGCCGGGAGTATGGCAGATACGCAGTATTTT
.	TRBJ1-4	TRBV7-9	.	CASTIQRGGLSEKLFF	TGTGCCAGCACCATCCAACGAGGGGGGCTGAGCGAAAAACTGTTTTTT
TRBD1	TRBJ1-2	TRBV7-9	.	CASRTGGAEGYTF	TGTGCTAGCAGGACAGGGGGCGCGGAAGGCTACACCTTC
TRBD1	TRBJ2-7	TRBV5-1	.	CASSFDGTGFYEQYF	TGCGCCAGCAGCTTCGATGGGACAGGATTCTACGAGCAGTACTTC
.	TRBJ2-7	TRBV15	.	CATSRGQGGAYEQYF	TGTGCCACCAGCAGAGGCCAGGGGGGGGCCTACGAGCAGTACTTC